These T cell receptor beta chains were read from a single sample in a study of blood T cells in healthy people across ages. TCRdb recomputed calls from the 5' RACE reads with MiXCR, one row per CDR3 protein. The sample records around 650,000 distinct CDR3 sequences, around 38% being singletons. Sequenced material: blood. Receptors originate from a man at least 80 years old in good health. The CDR3 runs from the conserved cysteine through the conserved F or W. Each record gives: J gene, V gene, D gene, clone size, CDR3 protein, CDR3 DNA. A D gene is named only where the DNA matches it firmly. Some rows have no size entry. The others give once, few or many, or a class for an expanded clone.

TRBJ2-7 TRBV4-3 NA few CASSQDSEHYYEQYF TGCGCCAGCAGCCAAGATTCGGAACACTACTACGAGCAGTACTTC
TRBJ2-1 TRBV6-2/TRBV6-3 NA few CASSRGPPGNEQFF TGTGCCAGCAGCCGAGGGCCTCCCGGGAATGAGCAGTTCTTC
TRBJ2-1 TRBV6-2/TRBV6-3 TRBD2 NA CASSYAGGAGETQFF TGTGCCAGCAGTTACGCCGGGGGGGCCGGAGAGACCCAGTTCTTC
TRBJ2-1 TRBV30 NA NA CAWTPGRSDEQFF TGTGCCTGGACTCCGGGGAGATCGGATGAGCAGTTCTTC
TRBJ2-1 TRBV29-1 NA many CSVEHIIYNEQFF TGCAGCGTTGAACATATAATTTACAATGAGCAGTTCTTC
TRBJ2-4 TRBV7-6 TRBD2 NA CASSLGGGALKNIQYF TGTGCCAGCAGCCTGGGCGGGGGGGCACTTAAAAACATTCAGTACTTC
TRBJ2-5 TRBV6-2/TRBV6-3 NA NA CASGPQRETQYF TGTGCCAGCGGTCCCCAGCGAGAGACCCAGTACTTC
TRBJ2-1 TRBV5-4 NA NA CASSNRQATSSYNEQFF TGTGCCAGCAGCAACCGACAGGCGACTAGCTCCTACAATGAGCAGTTCTTC
TRBJ2-1 TRBV5-1 TRBD2 NA CASSLETSGRNEQFF TGCGCCAGCAGCTTGGAGACTAGCGGGAGGAATGAGCAGTTCTTC
TRBJ1-2 TRBV10-3 NA NA CAISVEGMVGYGYTF TGTGCCATCAGTGTTGAGGGCATGGTCGGCTATGGCTACACCTTC
TRBJ2-5 TRBV28 TRBD1 NA CASRLPGTGGLETQYF TGTGCCAGCAGACTGCCCGGGACAGGGGGGCTTGAGACCCAGTACTTC
TRBJ1-4 TRBV12-3/TRBV12-4 NA few CASSLAGVPNEKLFF TGTGCCAGCAGTTTAGCCGGGGTCCCTAATGAAAAACTGTTTTTT
TRBJ2-7 TRBV11-2 NA NA CASSLGIAVYEQYF TGTGCCAGCAGCTTAGGAATCGCCGTCTACGAGCAGTACTTC
TRBJ2-3 TRBV28 TRBD1 few CATWGGGTGLGDTQYF TGTGCCACCTGGGGGGGAGGGACAGGGTTGGGAGATACGCAGTATTTT
TRBJ2-1 TRBV10-3 NA few CAIGTPPGDEQFF TGTGCCATCGGGACTCCACCAGGGGATGAGCAGTTCTTC
TRBJ2-5 TRBV7-2 NA NA CASSLGFSYKQYF TGTGCCAGCAGCCTAGGATTTTCCTACAAGCAGTACTTC
TRBJ2-1 TRBV7-2 NA NA CASSSESYSYNEQFF TGTGCCAGCAGCTCTGAGTCCTACTCCTACAATGAGCAGTTCTTC
TRBJ2-7 TRBV7-9 NA many CASSPGHSSPSYEQYF TGTGCCAGCAGTCCGGGACACTCAAGCCCGTCCTACGAGCAGTACTTC
TRBJ2-1 TRBV6-6 NA few CASSPPGLGFNEQFF TGTGCCAGCAGTCCCCCGGGTCTAGGGTTCAATGAGCAGTTCTTC
TRBJ2-2 TRBV7-3 NA NA CASRPGATANTGELFF TGTGCCAGCAGACCAGGGGCTACTGCGAACACCGGGGAGCTGTTTTTT
TRBJ1-5 TRBV7-2 TRBD1 few CASSPQGTHSNQPQHF TGTGCCAGCAGCCCACAGGGGACTCATAGCAATCAGCCCCAGCATTTT
TRBJ2-7 TRBV6-2/TRBV6-3 TRBD1 few CASGTGSSYEQYF TGTGCCAGCGGGACAGGGAGCTCCTACGAGCAGTACTTC
TRBJ2-1 TRBV20-1 TRBD2 NA CSASPSPGGTITSRVNEQFF TGCAGTGCTAGTCCCTCCCCGGGAGGGACGATTACTAGCAGGGTTAATGAGCAGTTCTTC
TRBJ2-5 TRBV14 TRBD1 NA CASSQERTGTTQYF TGTGCCAGCAGCCAAGAAAGGACAGGGACGACCCAGTACTTC
TRBJ1-2 TRBV30 NA once CAWTRGQTYGYTF TGTGCCTGGACCCGGGGACAAACTTATGGCTACACCTTC
TRBJ2-1 TRBV11-2 NA many CASSLWYSAGNEQFF TGTGCCAGCAGCTTATGGTACTCCGCGGGGAATGAGCAGTTCTTC
TRBJ1-2 TRBV5-1 NA NA CASSLDSASSRYTF TGCGCCAGCAGCTTGGATTCGGCCTCGTCTCGCTACACCTTC
TRBJ2-3 TRBV7-8 TRBD2 few CASSYSGTRPDTQYF TGTGCCAGCAGCTATAGCGGGACTAGGCCAGATACGCAGTATTTT
TRBJ2-5 TRBV4-2 TRBD2 NA CASSQESSGSISPRSEETQYF TGTGCCAGCAGCCAAGAGTCTAGCGGGAGTATAAGCCCACGGAGTGAAGAGACCCAGTACTTC
TRBJ2-7 TRBV12-3/TRBV12-4 TRBD1 NA CASRLGTGDYEQYF TGTGCCAGCAGACTCGGGACAGGGGATTACGAGCAGTACTTC
TRBJ1-4 TRBV2 TRBD1 few CATGRQGSNEKLFF TGTGCCACTGGACGACAGGGAAGTAATGAAAAACTGTTTTTT
TRBJ1-6 TRBV28 NA NA CASSVRHTDSPLHF TGTGCCAGCAGTGTGCGGCATACCGATTCACCCCTCCACTTT
TRBJ2-3 TRBV27 NA few CASTRRSTDTQYF TGTGCCAGCACGAGGCGTAGCACAGATACGCAGTATTTT
TRBJ2-1 TRBV20-1 TRBD2 NA CSARGLAEKQFF TGCAGTGCTAGAGGACTAGCGGAGAAGCAGTTCTTC
TRBJ2-1 TRBV7-2 TRBD1 few CASSLAGGTGGKNEQFF TGTGCCAGCAGCTTAGCTGGGGGGACAGGGGGCAAAAATGAGCAGTTCTTC
TRBJ2-7 TRBV6-5 NA few CASSSNDGPYEQYF TGTGCCAGCAGTTCCAATGACGGGCCCTACGAGCAGTACTTC
TRBJ2-7 TRBV4-3 NA many CASSQDLSQGREQYF TGCGCCAGCAGCCAAGATTTGAGTCAGGGACGCGAGCAGTACTTC
TRBJ1-1 TRBV11-2 NA NA CASSTRLNTEAFF TGTGCCAGCAGCACCCGTTTGAACACTGAAGCTTTCTTT